This T cell receptor (beta chain) appears in the sequencing data of a study of STAT3 mutations in large granular lymphocyte leukemia. Regarding the study as a whole: Every T-cell large granular lymphocyte leukemia patient had at least one immunodominant TCR beta clonotype.

Deletions cut 3 bases from V and 2 bases from J, with 11 bases between. In germline, CDR1 is MNHNS, CDR2 SASEGT. This CDR3 contains 14 residues. Remarks on this clone: Its antigen is unknown.

Clones were sequenced by immunoSEQ multiplex PCR, and TCRdb holds only the in-frame ones, with some missing. The table has approximately 43,000 clones, about 81% seen once. This TCR was recovered from a human donor with T large granular lymphocyte leukemia. Some clones in this sample may be carry-over from other donors' samples. The specimen was PBMCs. The chain uses TRBV6-1 and TRBJ2-7; D remains ambiguous. CDR3 protein: CASSDTTRTYEQYF. DNA for the CDR3: TGTGCCAGCAGTGACACGACGCGTACCTACGAGCAGTACTTC.